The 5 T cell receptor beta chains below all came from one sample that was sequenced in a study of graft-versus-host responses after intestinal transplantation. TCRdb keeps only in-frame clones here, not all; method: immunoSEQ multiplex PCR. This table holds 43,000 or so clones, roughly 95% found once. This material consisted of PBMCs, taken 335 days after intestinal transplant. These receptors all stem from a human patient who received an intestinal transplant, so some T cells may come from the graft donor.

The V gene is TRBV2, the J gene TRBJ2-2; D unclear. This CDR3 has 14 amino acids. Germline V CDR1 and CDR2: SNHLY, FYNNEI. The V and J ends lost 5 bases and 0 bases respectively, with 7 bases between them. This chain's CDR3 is CASSFSANTGELFF. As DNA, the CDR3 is TGTGCCAGCAGTTTCTCCGCGAACACCGGGGAGCTGTTTTTT.

The CDR3 loop is CASSPVHGQGANTQYF. The CDR3 coding sequence is TGTGCCAGCTCACCGGTCCACGGACAGGGGGCGAATACGCAGTATTTT. The V gene is TRBV18, the J gene TRBJ2-3; 11 positions match TRBD1. V shed 3 bases and J 7 bases; nucleotides not matched to a gene: 9. From germline, CDR1 is KGHSH and CDR2 LQKENI. The CDR3 consists of 16 residues.

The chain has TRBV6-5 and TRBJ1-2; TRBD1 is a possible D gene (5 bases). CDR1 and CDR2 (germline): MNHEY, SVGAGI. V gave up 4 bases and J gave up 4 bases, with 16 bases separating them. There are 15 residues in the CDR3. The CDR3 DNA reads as TGTGCCAGCAGTTCTCGGGGGAGCTGGAGCTATGGCTACACCTTC. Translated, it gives CASSSRGSWSYGYTF.

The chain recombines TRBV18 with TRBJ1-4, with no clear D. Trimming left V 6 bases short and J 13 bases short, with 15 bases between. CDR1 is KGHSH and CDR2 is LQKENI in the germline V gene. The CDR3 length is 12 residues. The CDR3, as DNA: TGTGCCAGCTCCGAGGACCGCGTTTTACTGTTTTTT. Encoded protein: CASSEDRVLLFF. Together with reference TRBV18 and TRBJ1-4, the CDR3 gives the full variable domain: NAGVMQNPRHLVRRRGQEARLRCSPMKGHSHVYWYRQLPEEGLKFMVYLQKENIIDESGMPKERFSAEFPKEGPSILRIQQVVRGDSAAYFCASSEDRVLLFFGSGTQLSVL.

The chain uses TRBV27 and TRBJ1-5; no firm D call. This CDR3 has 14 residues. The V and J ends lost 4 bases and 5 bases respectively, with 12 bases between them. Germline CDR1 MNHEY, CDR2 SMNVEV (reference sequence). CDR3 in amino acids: CASSSRGMYQPQHF. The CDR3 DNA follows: TGTGCCAGCAGTTCCCGAGGGATGTATCAGCCCCAGCATTTT.